The source of this T cell receptor (beta chain) is a study of low-dose radiotherapy and immunotherapy resistance in tumors (dated by TCRdb to the early 2020s). Regarding the research as a whole: Cohort 1 received 0.5 Gy per fraction every 2 weeks, with a prescribed total PTV dose of 6.5 Gy. Trial participants were not randomized into treatment groups. Patients were given nivolumab as a 240 mg flat dose every two weeks and ipilimumab at 1 mg/kg every six weeks, with both drugs delivered intravenously. Starting on cycle 1 day 1, patients took 300 mg of aspirin by mouth once a day for four cycles. Eight patients were included in the translational analysis: three from the first dose cohort and the first five from the second dose cohort. Every two weeks, patients got intravenous cyclophosphamide at 200 mg/m2, given one day ahead of each radiation and immunotherapy administration. For Cohort 2, the dose was 1 Gy per fraction given every two weeks, adding up to 13 Gy in total across 26 weeks.

The time point label for this specimen denotes: before trial treatment. The donors came from RACIN, which was a single-arm phase I dose-escalation trial that paired nivolumab and ipilimumab with aspirin, low-dose cyclophosphamide and low-dose radiotherapy. Patients were eligible if they had advanced solid tumors that were TIL-negative. To note about this clonotype: Its target antigen remains unknown. Nothing much larger sits one base from this clone, and base qualities are not available.

The sequencing machine was an Illumina HiSeq 2500. First-strand cDNA was synthesized using Superscript III and a set of TRAV- and TRBV-specific primers, so that both TCRalpha and TCRbeta chains were covered. A roughly 21-cycle PCR with Phusion amplified the TCRs, pairing a constant-region primer with the adapter that was attached to the V primers. The MessageAmp II aRNA Amplification Kit was used to amplify the isolated mRNA, with in vitro transcription run for more than 15 hours at 37 degrees C. The Dynabeads mRNA DIRECT Purification Kit was used to isolate the mRNA for TCR sequencing. Indexed Illumina adapters were added in a second approximately 25-cycle Phusion PCR, and the resulting products were purified with AMPure XP beads. Processing in the source paper ran as follows. Custom Perl scripts were used to pool TCR sequences that encoded the same protein, to remove out-of-frame sequences, and to calculate the abundance of each clonotype. Any TCR sequence supported by only a single read was excluded from analysis. The metrics used to describe the repertoires included Shannon entropy, Gini index, clonality, richness, and the frequency of TCRs shared between repertoires. TCRdb reprocessed the public reads (quality trimming at Q25 with fastp, clone calling with MiXCR) and kept in-frame beta chains. One record per CDR3 amino acid sequence lists the most common genes and DNA. The authors' filters were not applied to this entry. Recorded for this sample are approximately 90,000 distinct CDR3 sequences; over 15% of them occurred a single time. 2.5% to 3.5% of the sample is held by the ten biggest clonotypes.

The CDR3 measures 17 amino acids from cysteine to phenylalanine. The entry retains the CDR3 DNA only, 51 bases that are in frame from base 1. The source of this sequence is a male donor with prostate cancer. Sequencing used PBMCs, obtained before treatment. The chain is encoded by TRBV21-1 joined to TRBJ1-3; TRBD1 is the table's D call, not checked against the DNA. TRBV21-1 is listed as a pseudogene. The CDR3 is CASSKIGQRARGNTIYF. The DNA sequence is as follows: TGTGCCAGCAGCAAAATAGGACAGAGGGCGCGTGGAAACACCATATATTTT.